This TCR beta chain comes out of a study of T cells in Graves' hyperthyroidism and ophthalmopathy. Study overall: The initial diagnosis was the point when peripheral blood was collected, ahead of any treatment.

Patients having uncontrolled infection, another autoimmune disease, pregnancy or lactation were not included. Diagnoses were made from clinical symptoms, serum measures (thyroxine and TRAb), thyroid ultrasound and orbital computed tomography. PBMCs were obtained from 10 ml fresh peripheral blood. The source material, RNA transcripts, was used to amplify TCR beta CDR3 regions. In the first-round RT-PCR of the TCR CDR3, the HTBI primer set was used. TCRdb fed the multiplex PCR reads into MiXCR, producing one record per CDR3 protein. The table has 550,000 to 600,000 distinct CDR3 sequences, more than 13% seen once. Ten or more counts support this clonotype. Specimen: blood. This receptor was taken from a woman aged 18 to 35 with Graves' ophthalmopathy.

In DNA form, the CDR3 reads TGTGCCAGCAGTGAAGGCGACAGGGCGGCCTACGAGCAGTACTTC. It encodes CASSEGDRAAYEQYF. The gene calls are TRBV2 and TRBJ2-7; 7 nucleotides agree with TRBD1. This CDR3 spans 15 amino acids. Germline lookup yields CDR1 SNHLY and CDR2 FYNNEI. Losses at the gene ends were 1 base for V and 2 bases for J; bases not matched to a gene: 5.